Following are 19 T cell receptor beta chains from one sample sequenced in a study of blood T cell repertoires in COVID-19. The method was immunoSEQ multiplex PCR; TCRdb's version includes in-frame clones alone and lacks a portion of them. The table has under 250,000 clones, around 81% seen once. The sequencing input was PBMCs or T cells enriched from blood (not recorded which). These receptors came from a woman aged 45-59 years with acute COVID-19.

This clone has only a few counts. J is TRBJ1-1 and V is TRBV2; D is uncertain. The V end was cut by 0 bases, the J end by 8 bases, with 10 bases between. CDR3 length: 13 residues. Germline assignment: CDR1 SNHLY and CDR2 FYNNEI. CDR3 nucleotides: TGTGCCAGCAGTGAAGCTTTGCAGGTAGAAGCTTTCTTT. It yields the protein CASSEALQVEAFF.

The chain joins TRBV7-2 to TRBJ2-2; 7 bases are a match to TRBD2. The CDR3 sequence is 16 residues long. With V trimmed by 0 bases and J by 6 bases, 7 bases remained unmatched. The germline V gene encodes CDR1 SGHTA and CDR2 FQGNSA. This CDR3 reads CASSLAQRGVAGELFF. CDR3 DNA: TGTGCCAGCAGCTTAGCGCAACGGGGGGTAGCCGGGGAGCTGTTTTTT.

This sequence joins TRBV28 and TRBJ2-3; D unresolved. Deletions cut 2 bases from V and 1 base from J, with 7 bases between. Germline CDR1 MDHEN, CDR2 SYDVKM. The CDR3 is 14 amino acids. This CDR3 reads CASSLRRGTDTQYF. CDR3 coding DNA: TGTGCCAGCAGTTTAAGACGGGGCACAGATACGCAGTATTTT.

Ten or more counts support this clone. The chain is built from TRBV2 and TRBJ1-2; D unclear. Between the trimmed V and J ends, which lost 8 bases and 4 bases, there was a span of 20 bases. Germline CDR1 is SNHLY and CDR2 is FYNNEI. The CDR3 totals 15 residues. CDR3 in amino acids: CASAREESSSYGYTF. The CDR3 DNA reads TGTGCCAGCGCGAGGGAGGAATCGAGTAGCTATGGCTACACCTTC.

This clone has ten or more counts. The chain couples TRBV4-1 to TRBJ1-1; D ambiguous. Germline V gives CDR1 MGHRA, CDR2 YSYEKL. V gave up 0 bases and J gave up 5 bases, with 13 bases separating them. The CDR3 has 15 residues. This CDR3 reads CASSQDALPRTEAFF. Written as DNA, the CDR3 is TGCGCCAGCAGCCAAGACGCACTACCGCGGACTGAAGCTTTCTTT.

The CDR3 sequence is CASSLWGQGKKGNTEAFF. As DNA, the CDR3 is TGTGCCAGCAGCTTATGGGGCCAGGGAAAAAAGGGGAACACTGAAGCTTTCTTT. This sequence joins TRBV7-9 and TRBJ1-1; a weak D match, TRBD1 (5 bases). Trimming cost V 2 bases and J 1 base, with 20 bases left between them. CDR1 is SEHNR, CDR2 FQNEAQ, per germline (reference sequence). This CDR3 comprises 18 residues.

The genes are TRBV7-2 and TRBJ2-7; D possibly corresponds to TRBD1 (6 bases). V was pared by 1 base and J by 6 bases, with 16 bases between. CDR1 and CDR2 (germline): SGHTA, FQGNSA. The CDR3 is 15 amino acids. In DNA, the CDR3 is TGTGCCAGCAGCTTAGAGGGGGTCGCACTACGCGAGCAGTACTTC. Its protein product is CASSLEGVALREQYF.

The rearrangement links TRBV4-1 to TRBJ2-3; TRBD2 agrees at 8 bases. V gave up 1 base and J gave up 0 bases; unmatched junction bases: 6. Germline V gene data show CDR1 as MGHRA and CDR2 as YSYEKL. The CDR3 length is 17 residues. CDR3 nucleotides: TGCGCCAGCAGCCAAGTCACTAGCGGTGCCAGCACAGATACGCAGTATTTT. It translates to CASSQVTSGASTDTQYF.

This clone was seen a handful of times. This chain connects TRBV14 to TRBJ2-7; D is perhaps TRBD2 (5 bases). The CDR3 length is 15 residues. Looked up from germline, CDR1 is SGHDN and CDR2 is FVKESK. Trimming removed 1 base at V and 1 base at J, with 11 bases between. CDR3 nucleotides: TGTGCCAGCAGCCAAGGTCAGAGAGGGTCCTACGAGCAGTACTTC. It encodes CASSQGQRGSYEQYF.

The chain employs TRBV14 and TRBJ2-1, with 8 bases matching TRBD1. The CDR3 is made up of 13 amino acids. The J segment lost 10 bases and the V segment lost 3 bases, leaving 5 bases of the junction unmatched. Germline V gene lookup returns CDR1 SGHDN and CDR2 FVKESK. The CDR3 DNA reads TGTGCCAGCAGCCAGGTCGACAGGGGAGAGCAGTTCTTC. It encodes CASSQVDRGEQFF.

The gene calls are TRBV10-3 and TRBJ2-1; D not resolved. CDR1 is ENHRY and CDR2 is SYGVKD in the germline V gene. Trimming pared 3 bases from V and 7 bases from J, leaving 4 bases between. The CDR3 spans 11 residues. The CDR3 region is CAISDLNEQFF. The CDR3 nucleotides read TGTGCCATCAGTGACTTGAATGAGCAGTTCTTC.

This rearrangement joins TRBV28 to TRBJ2-3; 10 nucleotides align to TRBD2. Germline-derived CDR1 and CDR2 are MDHEN and SYDVKM. J was trimmed by 2 bases and V by 8 bases; bases with no gene match: 7. The CDR3 has 15 residues. CDR3 coding DNA: TGTGCCAGCCTGCGTAGCGGGGGGCCCACAGATACGCAGTATTTT. This codes for CASLRSGGPTDTQYF.

By frequency in the sample, this clone is medium-sized (0.01 to 0.1%). The V and J genes are TRBV7-9 and TRBJ2-1; 13 nucleotides line up with TRBD2. Losses at the gene ends were 6 bases for V and 7 bases for J; bases not matched to a gene: 3. The CDR3 has 14 residues. Germline CDR1 reads SEHNR; CDR2 reads FQNEAQ (reference sequence). The CDR3 here is CASSWGLAGNEQFF. CDR3 in DNA: TGTGCCAGCAGTTGGGGACTAGCGGGGAATGAGCAGTTCTTC.

Written as DNA, the CDR3 is TGCGCCAGCAGCTCAGACTCCGCCGACTATGGCTACACCTTC. Translating gives CASSSDSADYGYTF. The chain joins TRBV5-1 to TRBJ1-2; no clear D. V was shortened by 3 bases and J by 3 bases, with 12 bases between the two germline ends. Germline V lookup: CDR1 SGHRS, CDR2 YFSETQ. CDR3 length equals 14 residues.

This chain uses TRBV5-1 with TRBJ2-7, with no clear D. This CDR3 has 13 residues. With 4 bases removed from V and 7 bases from J, the gap between germline ends came to 15 bases. Germline assignment: CDR1 SGHRS and CDR2 YFSETQ. The CDR3 DNA sequence: TGCGCCAGCAGCCGCTCCCCGGGTTGGGAGCAGTACTTC. Amino acid sequence: CASSRSPGWEQYF.

The J gene is TRBJ2-2, the V gene TRBV7-8, with 8 bases identical to TRBD1. Unmatched junction bases numbered 5, after V lost 3 bases and J lost 2 bases. This CDR3 is 16 amino acids long. Per germline, CDR1 SGHVS and CDR2 FQNEAQ. The CDR3 DNA reads as TGTGCCAGCAGCTTCCGGGGACAGGTCAACACCGGGGAGCTGTTTTTT. It encodes CASSFRGQVNTGELFF.

This sequence joins TRBV4-1 and TRBJ1-5; possibly TRBD1 for D (5 bases). Deletions cut 0 bases from V and 0 bases from J, with 15 bases between. Germline V lookup: CDR1 MGHRA, CDR2 YSYEKL. CDR3 length: 18 amino acids. Written as DNA, the CDR3 is TGCGCCAGCAGCCAAGAAGTTGTTGGGGGGACTAGCAATCAGCCCCAGCATTTT. It encodes CASSQEVVGGTSNQPQHF.

This chain links TRBV7-9 with TRBJ2-3; TRBD2 might be the D (7 bases). Germline CDR1 reads SEHNR; CDR2 reads FQNEAQ (reference sequence). The CDR3 contains 15 residues. The V and J ends lost 5 bases and 4 bases respectively, with 16 bases between them. The CDR3 region is CASSAGAGVSDTQYF. Written as DNA, the CDR3 is TGTGCCAGCAGCGCAGGGGCGGGGGTTTCAGATACGCAGTATTTT.

The rearrangement joins TRBV27 to TRBJ2-5; a weak D match, TRBD1 (6 bases). Trimming cost V 0 bases and J 2 bases, with 22 bases left between them. Germline CDR1 is MNHEY and CDR2 is SMNVEV (reference sequence). The CDR3 spans 19 residues. Here the CDR3 reads CASSLSGRGRPRSQETQYF. CDR3 nucleotide sequence: TGTGCCAGCAGTTTATCGGGCAGGGGTCGCCCCAGATCTCAAGAGACCCAGTACTTC.